The clone carrying this T cell receptor beta chain was recorded once. Its antigen is unknown. The V end lost 4 bases, the J end lost 5 bases, and 15 bases lay between the germline ends. Germline loops: CDR1 LNHDA, CDR2 SQIVND (reference sequence). The CDR3 is 14 residues long. TCR beta CDR3 sequences were amplified from RNA transcripts. In the first-round RT-PCR of the TCR CDR3, the HTBI primer set was used. TCRdb called the multiplex PCR reads again in MiXCR, with one record for every CDR3 protein. This sample yields approximately 24,000 distinct CDR3 sequences, of which about 53% are seen a single time; around 23% belongs to the top ten. This specimen comes from a study of T cells in Graves' hyperthyroidism and ophthalmopathy. Study at large: Peripheral blood was collected at initial diagnosis, before any treatment. General study results and limits: Within blood appeared most thyroid clonotypes that had expanded above 0.001.

Each patient was aged 18 to 65 and had newly diagnosed hyperthyroidism of under 2 months' duration. Patients having uncontrolled infection, another autoimmune disease, pregnancy or lactation were not included. This chain connects TRBV19 to TRBJ2-7; D is undetermined. The TCR was taken from a woman in her 40s with Graves' hyperthyroidism that later progressed to Graves' ophthalmopathy. Sequencing was performed on blood. The CDR3 loop is CASSRRDRANEQYF. CDR3 in DNA: TGTGCCAGTAGTAGGAGAGATAGGGCCAACGAGCAGTACTTC.